This TCR beta chain derives from a study of CD8+ T cells in alopecia areata. Study details: Twice daily, treated patients received 5 to 10 mg of oral tofacitinib. Overall study results and limits: In scalp samples, resident alphabeta T cells of normal skin are also sequenced. Among the top 100, expanded CD8+ clones, as well as scalp clonality, were significantly decreased by tofacitinib.

CDR3 length equals 13 residues. The V end was cut by 5 bases, the J end by 4 bases, with 8 bases between. Germline V gene lookup returns CDR1 SGHDN and CDR2 FVKESK. As regards this clone: Its antigen remains unknown.

Regarding treatment: oral pan-JAK inhibitor, 5-10 mg twice daily. It was cDNA, reverse transcribed from extracted RNA, that served as the sequencing template. Sequencing used immunoSEQ multiplex PCR; TCRdb keeps in-frame clones, though not all of them. The data contain about 190,000 clones, 50% to 60% of them singletons. Material: CD4+ T cells sorted from blood, obtained at week 4, from a patient treated with tofacitinib. The rearrangement joins TRBV14 to TRBJ2-2; D may be TRBD2 (6 bases). The clonotype was recovered from a human donor with alopecia areata. As DNA, the CDR3 is TGTGCCAGCAGCAGACTAGGCACCGGGGAGCTGTTTTTT. Protein sequence: CASSRLGTGELFF.